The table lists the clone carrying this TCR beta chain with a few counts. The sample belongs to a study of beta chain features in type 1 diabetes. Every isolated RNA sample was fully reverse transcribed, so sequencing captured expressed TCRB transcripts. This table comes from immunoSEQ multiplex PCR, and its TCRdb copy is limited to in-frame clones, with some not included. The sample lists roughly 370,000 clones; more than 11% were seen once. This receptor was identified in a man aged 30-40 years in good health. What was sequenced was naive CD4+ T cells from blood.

The DNA of the CDR3 is TGTGCCAGCTACAAGGACACGGTTTACAATGAGCAGTTCTTC. Its translation: CASYKDTVYNEQFF. This rearrangement joins TRBV18 to TRBJ2-1; TRBD1 is a possible D gene (5 bases). The length of the CDR3 is 14 residues. Germline CDR1 is KGHSH and CDR2 is LQKENI. V was shortened by 7 bases and J by 4 bases, with 14 bases between the two germline ends.